Following are 21 T cell receptor beta chains from one sample sequenced in a study of T-cell reconstitution after alpha-beta-depleted transplantation in children. During its preparation, the TCRbeta library received unique molecular identifiers. Via MiXCR, TCRdb re-called the PCR reads, giving one row per CDR3 protein. The data hold about 500,000 distinct CDR3 sequences, with roughly 10% observed a single time. The material was PBMCs, mostly from graft donor cells, obtained 180 days after TCRalphabeta/CD19-depleted stem cell transplant. Every receptor here comes from a female patient aged 2-9 years who had a stem cell transplant for aplastic anemia, so the T cells may come from the graft donor.

This clonotype was counted a few times. The gene calls are TRBV5-5 and TRBJ2-1; D might be TRBD2 (5 bases). Trimming removed 1 base at V and 5 bases at J, with 16 bases between. This CDR3 has 16 amino acids. Germline V gene data show CDR1 as SGHKS and CDR2 as YYEKEE (reference sequence). The CDR3 nucleotides are TGTGCCAGCAGCTTGATAAGGGTTGCGGGTAACAATGAGCAGTTCTTC. Its protein is CASSLIRVAGNNEQFF.

This clonotype appeared a few times. The chain has TRBV6-2 or TRBV6-3 and TRBJ2-3; no definite D call. Trimming removed 5 bases at V and 4 bases at J, with 13 bases between. Germline values: CDR1 MNHEY, CDR2 SVGEGT. The CDR3 is made up of 14 amino acids. The CDR3 protein is CASSPSRGADTQYF. In DNA, the CDR3 is TGTGCCAGCAGTCCCAGCCGCGGTGCAGATACGCAGTATTTT.

This clonotype was counted only a few times. This chain joins TRBV20-1 and TRBJ1-2; D remains unclear. The CDR3 has 11 amino acids. V shed 3 bases and J shed 5 bases, with 7 bases lying between them. CDR1 and CDR2 from the germline V gene are DFQATT and SNEGSKA (reference sequence). The CDR3 spells CSASWAYGYTF. The DNA of the CDR3 is TGCAGTGCTAGTTGGGCTTATGGCTACACCTTC.

V usage is TRBV11-1 and J usage is TRBJ2-1, with D possibly being TRBD1 or TRBD2 (6 bases each). CDR3 size: 18 residues. Looked up from germline, CDR1 is SGHAT and CDR2 is FQDESV (reference sequence). V lost 5 bases and J 1 base, leaving 21 bases between the germline ends. The CDR3 sequence: CASSPGAAMLASYNEQFF. CDR3 DNA sequence: TGTGCCAGCAGCCCGGGGGCTGCGATGCTTGCGTCCTACAATGAGCAGTTCTTC.

V is TRBV7-9 and J is TRBJ1-2; D call uncertain. Germline V gene sequence: CDR1 SEHNR, CDR2 FQNEAQ (reference sequence). V lost 2 bases and J 6 bases, leaving 7 bases between the germline ends. This CDR3 has 12 residues. The CDR3 region has the DNA TGTGCCAGCAGCTTACGAGTGGATGGCTACACCTTC. Its protein product is CASSLRVDGYTF.

This clonotype has only one observation. This may be a read error: a much more frequent sequence differs by one nucleotide. The chain couples TRBV12-3 or TRBV12-4 to TRBJ2-1; the match to TRBD2 covers 8 bases. The ends lost 6 bases at V and 6 bases at J; junction bases unmatched: 13. The CDR3 covers 16 residues. Here the CDR3 reads CASRVRMTSVVNEQFF. The CDR3 nucleotides read TGTGCCAGCAGGGTGAGGATGACTAGCGTTGTCAATGAGCAGTTCTTC.

Ten or more counts support this clonotype. The V and J genes are TRBV5-1 and TRBJ2-2; TRBD1 aligns across 8 bases. Trimming at V came to 4 bases and at J to 2 bases, leaving 4 bases not matched to a gene. Germline CDR1 is SGHRS and CDR2 is YFSETQ. The CDR3 is made up of 15 amino acids. The CDR3 reads CASSRGQANTGELFF. The CDR3, as DNA: TGCGCCAGCAGCCGGGGACAGGCAAACACCGGGGAGCTGTTTTTT.

In this sample, this clonotype turned up many times. The rearrangement joins TRBV20-1 to TRBJ2-3; a weak D match, TRBD2 (6 bases). The CDR3 is 15 amino acids. V was pared by 5 bases and J by 0 bases, with 15 bases between. Germline V gene lookup returns CDR1 DFQATT and CDR2 SNEGSKA (reference sequence). The DNA of the CDR3 is TGCAGTGCTCCCCTGGAGGGGCCTAGCACAGATACGCAGTATTTT. Translating it yields CSAPLEGPSTDTQYF.

This clonotype was seen many times. The V and J genes are TRBV27 and TRBJ2-1, with 13 bases fitting TRBD2. This CDR3 contains 17 residues. V shed 5 bases, J shed 8 bases, and the junction held 12 bases outside the gene matches. The germline V gene has CDR1 MNHEY and CDR2 SMNVEV (reference sequence). The CDR3 loop reads CASSPLVLAGGLDEQFF. The DNA for the CDR3 is TGTGCCAGCAGTCCCCTCGTACTAGCGGGAGGGCTGGATGAGCAGTTCTTC.

The chain employs TRBV7-9 and TRBJ1-2; D perhaps matches TRBD1 (5 bases). The CDR3 is 12 residues long. With 5 bases removed from V and 8 bases from J, the gap between germline ends came to 12 bases. Per the germline V gene, CDR1 is SEHNR and CDR2 is FQNEAQ (reference sequence). The CDR3 region has the DNA TGTGCCAGCAGCCCGACTAGGGGCGGCTACACCTTC. Residues: CASSPTRGGYTF.

The chain carries TRBV18 and TRBJ2-3; D is perhaps TRBD2 (6 bases). Germline CDR1 is KGHSH and CDR2 is LQKENI. This CDR3 is 14 amino acids long. Trimming cost V 2 bases and J 5 bases, with 11 bases left between them. The CDR3 DNA reads TGTGCCAGCTCACCATTGGAGGGGATAGATACGCAGTATTTT. Translated: CASSPLEGIDTQYF.

The rearrangement uses TRBV11-2 and TRBJ1-1; D unresolved. The ends were cut back, 5 bases at V and 8 bases at J, with 21 bases in the middle. The CDR3 runs to 15 residues. Germline V CDR1 and CDR2: SGHAT, FQNNGV. The CDR3 nucleotides are TGTGCCAGCAGCACCTTAGGTCCTGGGCGCGACGAAGCTTTCTTT. This codes for CASSTLGPGRDEAFF.

This clonotype was seen a handful of times. The chain couples TRBV2 to TRBJ2-1; 12 positions agree with TRBD2. The J segment lost 8 bases and the V segment lost 4 bases, leaving 9 bases of the junction unmatched. The germline V gene encodes CDR1 SNHLY and CDR2 FYNNEI. The CDR3 covers 16 residues. The CDR3 nucleotides read TGTGCCAGCAGTGCCCGGTGGGGACTAGCGGGTTATGAGCAGTTCTTC. This translates into CASSARWGLAGYEQFF.

This clonotype was recorded many times. This chain uses TRBV28 with TRBJ2-1; D perhaps matches TRBD2 (5 bases). The CDR3 loop spans 15 amino acids. CDR1 MDHEN and CDR2 SYDVKM come from the germline V gene. V gave up 7 bases and J gave up 6 bases, with 19 bases separating them. The CDR3 region is CASTPPRAAGNEQFF. CDR3 bases: TGTGCCAGCACCCCTCCTCGTGCGGCGGGCAATGAGCAGTTCTTC.

The chain uses TRBV28 and TRBJ2-6; 8 nucleotides align to TRBD1. Germline CDR1 MDHEN, CDR2 SYDVKM. Trimming at V came to 6 bases and at J to 2 bases, leaving 6 bases not matched to a gene. The CDR3 runs to 16 residues. CDR3 in amino acids: CASRWTGSPGANVLTF. Here the CDR3 DNA reads TGTGCCAGCAGGTGGACAGGGTCCCCTGGGGCCAACGTCCTGACTTTC.

This clonotype was found a few times. J is TRBJ2-2 and V is TRBV24-1; D gene unclear. CDR3 length equals 11 residues. Germline V gives CDR1 KGHDR, CDR2 SFDVKD. V lost 9 bases to trimming and J lost 6 bases, with 7 bases between them. CDR3 region: CATRWSGELFF. The CDR3 coding sequence is TGTGCCACCCGGTGGTCCGGGGAGCTGTTTTTT.

The genes are TRBV29-1 and TRBJ2-3, with D tentatively TRBD1 (6 bases). The ends were cut back, 7 bases at V and 2 bases at J, with 13 bases in the middle. Germline V gives CDR1 SQVTM, CDR2 ANQGSEA. The CDR3 runs to 13 residues. The CDR3 DNA is TGCAGCGGCTGCTGGGGGCCCACAGATACGCAGTATTTT. The encoded protein is CSGCWGPTDTQYF.

The rearrangement uses TRBV6-2 or TRBV6-3 and TRBJ2-4; weak D call: TRBD2 (5 bases). V was pared by 2 bases and J by 7 bases, with 18 bases between. Germline V gene lookup returns CDR1 MNHEY and CDR2 SVGEGT. This CDR3 has 16 residues. The CDR3 here is CASSYSKRQWRNIQYF. The CDR3 DNA reads TGTGCCAGCAGTTACAGCAAGAGACAATGGAGGAACATTCAGTACTTC.

The chain employs TRBV7-9 and TRBJ2-7, with D tentatively TRBD2 (5 bases). The CDR3 spans 13 residues. The germline V and J ends were trimmed by 4 bases and 3 bases, with 10 bases remaining between them. CDR1 is SEHNR, CDR2 FQNEAQ, per germline (reference sequence). For the CDR3, the DNA is TGTGCCAGCAGCTGGGGAGAAGGCTACGAGCAGTACGTC. This codes for CASSWGEGYEQYV.

There are a few counts of this clonotype. The chain uses TRBV7-9 and TRBJ2-2; TRBD1 matches 9 bases. Germline V gene data show CDR1 as SEHNR and CDR2 as FQNEAQ (reference sequence). This CDR3 is built from 14 residues. Trimming at V came to 5 bases and at J to 6 bases, leaving 4 bases not matched to a gene. The DNA of the CDR3 is TGTGCCAGCAGCGTGGGACAGGGCCCCGGGGAGCTGTTTTTT. This gives the protein CASSVGQGPGELFF.

The table lists this clonotype with a few counts. The V gene is TRBV20-1, the J gene TRBJ2-7, with a tentative D call TRBD2 (6 bases). Germline loops: CDR1 DFQATT, CDR2 SNEGSKA (reference sequence). The CDR3 totals 14 residues. V gave up 3 bases and J gave up 7 bases, with 19 bases separating them. The CDR3: CSASPGGGSMEQYF. The CDR3 bases are TGCAGTGCTAGTCCCGGGGGAGGATCCATGGAGCAGTACTTC.